This T cell receptor beta chain originates from a study of T cell responses to AZD1222 COVID-19 vaccine. Regarding the study as a whole: The repertoires were collected only after the peak T cell response. Clonal diversity was possibly underestimated, and white British individuals and females predominated among donors. Vaccination with two AZD1222 doses was followed by a rise in Spike-specific TCR breadth and depth.

Comment on this clone: Its antigen remains unknown.

V lost 8 bases and J lost 9, with 11 bases in between. The germline V gene encodes CDR1 MDHEN and CDR2 SYDVKM. The CDR3 is made up of 11 amino acids. Repertoires were generated with immunoSEQ multiplex PCR, while TCRdb's copy carries only in-frame clones and drops some. The sample holds 100,000 to 150,000 clones, about nine tenths seen once. Pooling of second doses given at about 4 or about 12 weeks was done. The rearrangement joins TRBV28 to TRBJ1-5; no clear D gene. The sequences come from peripheral blood, collected 28 days after the second AZD1222 dose. The TCR comes from an adult who received the AZD1222 COVID-19 vaccine. CDR3 in amino acids: CASRLFRPQHF. DNA of the CDR3: TGTGCCAGCCGCCTTTTCCGGCCCCAGCATTTT.